Listed below are T cell receptor beta chains from one sample, sequenced in a study of T cells expressing NK-cell markers. TCRdb reprocessed the 5' RACE reads and reports one entry per CDR3 protein, with no DNA. This sample lists about 390,000 distinct CDR3 sequences; its ten largest clones have about 10%. The sample consisted of blood T cells: a sorted CD56 or NKG2C T cell subset, CD4+ or CD8+ T cells, or bulk PBMC T cells (not recorded which). The receptor source for this set is a woman aged 45-65 years in good health. The CDR3 runs from the conserved cysteine through the conserved F or W. Each record gives: J gene, V gene, CDR3 protein.

>TRBJ2-1|TRBV13
CASSPTHPQYNEQFF
>TRBJ1-1|TRBV27
CASSPGGLGTTEAFF
>TRBJ2-3|TRBV5-6
CASSAGPRSTDTQYF
>TRBJ1-4|TRBV15
CATSLDRVNEKLFF
>TRBJ2-7|TRBV5-1
CASSLGGGFIRSYEQYF
>TRBJ2-1|TRBV3-1
CASSSQRGNYNEQFF
>TRBJ2-7|TRBV7-9
CASSSLTVSGSSYEQYF
>TRBJ2-3|TRBV11-3
CASSPWTSGRATDTQYF
>TRBJ2-1|TRBV5-5
CASSLASSGMYNEQFF
>TRBJ2-7|TRBV3-1
CASSQEGLADYEQYF
>TRBJ2-5|TRBV19
CASSIGGGQGGKTQYF
>TRBJ2-1|TRBV4-1
CASSQIGTSVRDEQFF
>TRBJ1-1|TRBV18
CASSPLSLTLYTEAFF
>TRBJ2-5|TRBV24-1
CATSDWRQVEQETQYF
>TRBJ1-2|TRBV7-9
CASSLVTAHGYTF
>TRBJ2-2|TRBV5-5
CASSFGVSVELFF
>TRBJ2-3|TRBV11-2
CASSTTSGTDTQYF
>TRBJ2-3|TRBV14
CASSKGDFGDTQYF
>TRBJ2-5|TRBV5-1
CASSSQTVQETQYF
>TRBJ2-5|TRBV5-1
CASSFEGVVTQYF
>TRBJ2-7|TRBV30
CAWSNPGDSSREQYF
>TRBJ2-1|TRBV6-2/TRBV6-3
CASRDETDRRNEQFF
>TRBJ1-3|TRBV21-1
CASSVRGVPGNTIYF
>TRBJ2-1|TRBV12-3/TRBV12-4
CASSFRGQMGGEQFF
>TRBJ2-3|TRBV5-1
CASSLNGGTADTQYF
>TRBJ2-7|TRBV5-1
CASSSGIEQYF
>TRBJ2-1|TRBV5-1
CASSSPGLRLAGSRNEQFF
>TRBJ1-1|TRBV18
CASSPDSVEAFF
>TRBJ2-7|TRBV4-1
CASSQESQKVYEQYF
>TRBJ1-1|TRBV7-2
CASSLTGLGNTEAFF
>TRBJ1-5|TRBV12-3/TRBV12-4
CASSLGAAGYQPQHF
>TRBJ2-1|TRBV10-1
CASRKGQAGEEQFF
>TRBJ2-3|TRBV6-1
CASSETGGPTDTQYF
>TRBJ1-2|TRBV20-1
CSARESANYGYTF
>TRBJ1-1|TRBV6-5
CATSGHGVTEAFF
>TRBJ2-1|TRBV12-3/TRBV12-4
CASSFLAGESEQFF
>TRBJ2-2|TRBV30
CAWSRLAPRGELFF
>TRBJ2-5|TRBV14
CASSQSGKETQYF
>TRBJ2-1|TRBV5-1
CASSLEAPSYNEQFF
>TRBJ2-7|TRBV29-1
CSVGATSGGAEQYF
>TRBJ2-7|TRBV19
CASSMGGTHEQYF
>TRBJ1-5|TRBV10-2
CASSDPGRYSNQPQHF
>TRBJ2-7|TRBV29-1
CSVPGTGSFEQYF
>TRBJ1-1|TRBV5-1
CASSSVGARDTEAFF
>TRBJ2-3|TRBV7-9
CASSPQEGTSDRDTQYF
>TRBJ2-2|TRBV5-1
CASSQMAGAGELFF
>TRBJ2-5|TRBV12-3/TRBV12-4
CASSFGADSYQETQYF
>TRBJ1-5|TRBV21-1
CASVKGGRGCNQPQHF
>TRBJ2-5|TRBV14
CASSQGFTSGSWQETQYF
>TRBJ2-1|TRBV6-1
CASTRLALSYNEQFF
>TRBJ2-2|TRBV5-6
CASSFGVTNTGELFF
>TRBJ2-2|TRBV29-1
CSAGTSGANTGELFF
>TRBJ1-2|TRBV10-3
CASETGAGGYTF
>TRBJ2-1|TRBV5-1
CASSLGDIRNYNEQFF
>TRBJ2-1|TRBV12-3/TRBV12-4
CASSFLEGAYNEQFF
>TRBJ2-1|TRBV4-1
CASSQKFGSLSSYNEQFF
>TRBJ2-1|TRBV10-2
CASSELDARFF
>TRBJ1-2|TRBV7-9
CASSAPRQGNGYTF
>TRBJ2-7|TRBV29-1
CSAQTTGASYEQYF